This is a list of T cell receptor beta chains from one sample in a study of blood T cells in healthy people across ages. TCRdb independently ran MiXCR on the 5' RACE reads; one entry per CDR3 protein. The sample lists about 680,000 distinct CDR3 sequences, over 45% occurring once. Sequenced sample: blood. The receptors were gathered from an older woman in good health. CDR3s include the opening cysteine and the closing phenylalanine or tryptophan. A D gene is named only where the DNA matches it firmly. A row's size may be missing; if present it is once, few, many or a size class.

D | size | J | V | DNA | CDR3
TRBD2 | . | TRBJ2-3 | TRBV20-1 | TGCAGTGCTAGCCCGAAACTAGCGGAAAGGAGAGATACGCAGTATTTT | CSASPKLAERRDTQYF
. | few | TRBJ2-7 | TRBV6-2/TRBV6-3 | TGTGCCAGCACCTCACCCCGGACAGACTACGAGCAGTACTTC | CASTSPRTDYEQYF
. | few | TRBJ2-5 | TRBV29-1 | TGCAGCGCGGACCTCTACCAAGAGACCCAGTACTTC | CSADLYQETQYF
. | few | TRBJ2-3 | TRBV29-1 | TGCAGCGTTGAAGGGGGGGGGCGCGGGACAGATACGCAGTATTTT | CSVEGGGRGTDTQYF
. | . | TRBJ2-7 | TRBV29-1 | TGCAGCGGCAGGGGGGTTAACCACGAGCAGTACTTC | CSGRGVNHEQYF
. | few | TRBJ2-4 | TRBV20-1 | TGCAGTGCCCCGGCGCTTCCCCAAAACATTCAGTACTTC | CSAPALPQNIQYF
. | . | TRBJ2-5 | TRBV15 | TGTGCCACCAGCAGAGTGCCAGGGAATGGGGAGACCCAGTACTTC | CATSRVPGNGETQYF
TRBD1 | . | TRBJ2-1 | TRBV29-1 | TGCAGCGTTGGACCGGGACAGGGGAGCGATGAGCAGTTCTTC | CSVGPGQGSDEQFF
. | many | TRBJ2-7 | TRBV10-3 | TGTGCCATCAGTAAAAACAGCTACGAGCAGTACTTC | CAISKNSYEQYF
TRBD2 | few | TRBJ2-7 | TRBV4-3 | TGCGCCAGCAGCCAAGGAATGACTAGCCAATCCTACGAGCAGTACTTC | CASSQGMTSQSYEQYF
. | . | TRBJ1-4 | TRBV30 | TGTGCCTGGCACGGCCATGAAAAACTGTTTTTT | CAWHGHEKLFF
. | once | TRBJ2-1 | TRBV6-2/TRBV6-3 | TGTGCCAGCAGTTGGGCTAGTTCGAATGAGCAGTTCTTC | CASSWASSNEQFF
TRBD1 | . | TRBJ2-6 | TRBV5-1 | TGCGCCAGTGGGACAGGCAAAGATTCAGGGGCCAACGTCCTGACTTTC | CASGTGKDSGANVLTF
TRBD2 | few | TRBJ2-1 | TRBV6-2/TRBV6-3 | TGTGCCAGCAGTCCCCTGGGTAGCGGGAGGGAGAATGAGCAGTTCTTC | CASSPLGSGRENEQFF
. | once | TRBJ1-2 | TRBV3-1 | TGTGCCAGCAGCCAAGATATGGCGGGCCGCCGCTATGGCTACACCTTC | CASSQDMAGRRYGYTF
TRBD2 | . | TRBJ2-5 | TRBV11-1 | TGTGCCAGCAGCTTAACAGGGACTAGCGGGAGTTTGAATGAGCAGTACTTC | CASSLTGTSGSLNEQYF
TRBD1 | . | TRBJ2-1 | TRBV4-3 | TGCGCCAGCAGCCAGGCCTGGACAGGGGAGCATGAGCAGTTCTTC | CASSQAWTGEHEQFF
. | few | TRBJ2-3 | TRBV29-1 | TGCAGCGTTTTTGGCAGCACAGATACGCAGTATTTT | CSVFGSTDTQYF
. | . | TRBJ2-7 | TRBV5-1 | TGCGCCAGCAGCTTTCCCGGGGTCAACGAGCAGTACTTC | CASSFPGVNEQYF
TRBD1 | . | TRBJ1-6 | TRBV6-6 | TGTGCCAGCAGTCGGGGACAGGGGTCTAATTCACCCCTCCACTTT | CASSRGQGSNSPLHF
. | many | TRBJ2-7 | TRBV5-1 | TGCGCCAGCAGCTTGGGGGGGACCAGCTCCTACGAGCAGTACTTC | CASSLGGTSSYEQYF
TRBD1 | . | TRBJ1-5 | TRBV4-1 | TGCGCCAGCAGCCAAGATGACAGGGGGCAGGGAAGGCCCCAGCATTTT | CASSQDDRGQGRPQHF
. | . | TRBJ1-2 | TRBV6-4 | TGTGCCAGCAGTGACGGGCCACTCTATGGCTACACCTTC | CASSDGPLYGYTF